This T cell receptor (beta chain) was found in a study of T-cell memory formation after mild COVID-19. On this clonotype: Its antigen is still unknown.

TCRdb called the 5' RACE reads again in MiXCR, with one record for every CDR3 protein. Of about 440,000 distinct CDR3 sequences detected, about 20% appear once; the ten largest clones hold roughly 8.4%. The CDR3 loop spans 15 amino acids. CDR1 is SGHNT, CDR2 YYREEE, per germline (reference sequence). Between the trimmed V and J ends, which lost 1 base and 2 bases, there was a span of 12 bases. Study outcomes and limitations: Mainly CM and EM harbored the contracting CD4+ clones; mainly EMRA harbored the CD8+ ones. Cross-reactive memory apparently joined, as some responding clones appeared in pre-infection memory.

This chain uses TRBV5-4 with TRBJ1-1; D ambiguous. The clonotype originates from an adult woman who had mild COVID-19 (a few samples of this study predate the infection). Cell type and time point are not known. What was sequenced was PBMCs or a T cell subset sorted from them (not recorded which). The CDR3 reads CASSLPTGFNTEAFF. The CDR3 DNA follows: TGTGCCAGCAGCTTGCCGACGGGGTTTAACACTGAAGCTTTCTTT.